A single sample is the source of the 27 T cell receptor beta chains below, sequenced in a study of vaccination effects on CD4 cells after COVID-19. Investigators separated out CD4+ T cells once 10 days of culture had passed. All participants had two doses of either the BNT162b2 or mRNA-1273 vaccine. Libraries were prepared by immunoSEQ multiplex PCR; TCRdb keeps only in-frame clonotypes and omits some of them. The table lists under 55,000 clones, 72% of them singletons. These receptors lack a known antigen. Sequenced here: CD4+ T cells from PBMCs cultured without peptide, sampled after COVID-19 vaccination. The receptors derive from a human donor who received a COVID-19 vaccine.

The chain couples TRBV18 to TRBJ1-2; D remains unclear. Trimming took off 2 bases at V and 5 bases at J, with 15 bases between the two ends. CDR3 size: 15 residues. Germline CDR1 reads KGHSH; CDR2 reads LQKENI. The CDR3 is CASSPFGDRRYGYTF. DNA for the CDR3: TGTGCCAGCTCACCATTTGGAGACCGGAGGTATGGCTACACCTTC.

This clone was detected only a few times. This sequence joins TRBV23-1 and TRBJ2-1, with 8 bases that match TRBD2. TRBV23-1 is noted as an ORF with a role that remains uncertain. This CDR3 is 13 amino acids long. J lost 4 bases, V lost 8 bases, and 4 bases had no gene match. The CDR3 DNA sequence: TGCGCCAGCGCGGGGGGCTTGTACAATGAGCAGTTCTTC. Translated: CASAGGLYNEQFF.

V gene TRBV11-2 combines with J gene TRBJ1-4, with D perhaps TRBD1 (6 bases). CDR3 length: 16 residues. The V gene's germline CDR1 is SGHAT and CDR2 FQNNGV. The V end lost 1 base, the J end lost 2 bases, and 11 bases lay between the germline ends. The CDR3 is CASSLANQGTNEKLFF. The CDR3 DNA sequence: TGTGCCAGCAGCTTAGCGAACCAGGGGACTAATGAAAAACTGTTTTTT.

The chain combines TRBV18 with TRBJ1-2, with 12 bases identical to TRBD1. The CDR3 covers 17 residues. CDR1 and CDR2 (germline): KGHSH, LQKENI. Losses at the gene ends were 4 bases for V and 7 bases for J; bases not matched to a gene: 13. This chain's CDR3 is CASSQNAPGQGAGGYTF. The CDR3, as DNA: TGTGCCAGCTCACAGAATGCCCCGGGACAGGGGGCCGGTGGCTACACCTTC.

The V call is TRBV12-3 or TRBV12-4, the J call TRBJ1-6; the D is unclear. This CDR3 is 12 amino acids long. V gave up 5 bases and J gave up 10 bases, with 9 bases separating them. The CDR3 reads CASSPEGSPLHF. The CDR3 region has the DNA TGTGCCAGCAGTCCCGAAGGGTCACCCCTCCACTTT.

The CDR3 DNA sequence: TGTGCCAGCAGTTTCGGGGGGCTCTATGGCTACACCTTC. Its translation is CASSFGGLYGYTF. The chain has TRBV27 and TRBJ1-2; D is possibly TRBD1 (6 bases). Germline V CDR1 and CDR2: MNHEY, SMNVEV (reference sequence). This CDR3 has 13 residues. The V end was cut by 3 bases, the J end by 4 bases, with 9 bases between.

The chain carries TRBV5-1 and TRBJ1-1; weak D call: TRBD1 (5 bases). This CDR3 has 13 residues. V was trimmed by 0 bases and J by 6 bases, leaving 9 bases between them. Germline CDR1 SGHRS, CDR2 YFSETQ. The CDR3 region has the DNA TGCGCCAGCAGCTTGGCAGGGAGCCCTGAAGCTTTCTTT. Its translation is CASSLAGSPEAFF.

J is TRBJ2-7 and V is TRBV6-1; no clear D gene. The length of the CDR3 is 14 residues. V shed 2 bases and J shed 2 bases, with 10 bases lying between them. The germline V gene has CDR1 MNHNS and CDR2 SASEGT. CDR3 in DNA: TGTGCCAGCAGTGAATACGTAAGGGCCTACGAGCAGTACTTC. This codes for CASSEYVRAYEQYF.

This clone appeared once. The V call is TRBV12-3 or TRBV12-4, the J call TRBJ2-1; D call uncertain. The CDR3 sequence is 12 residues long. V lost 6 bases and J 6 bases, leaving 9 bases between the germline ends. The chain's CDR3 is CASSRDVNEQFF. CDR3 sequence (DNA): TGTGCCAGCAGCCGCGATGTCAATGAGCAGTTCTTC.

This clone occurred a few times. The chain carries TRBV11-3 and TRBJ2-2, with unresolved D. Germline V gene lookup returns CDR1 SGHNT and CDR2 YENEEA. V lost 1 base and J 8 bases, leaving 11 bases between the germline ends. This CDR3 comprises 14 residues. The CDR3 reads CASSLVGSSGELFF. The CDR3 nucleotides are TGTGCCAGCAGCTTAGTGGGGTCTTCTGGGGAGCTGTTTTTT.

CDR3: CASSQLNAATGANVLTF. The CDR3 nucleotides read TGCGCCAGCAGCCAGTTGAACGCGGCAACTGGGGCCAACGTCCTGACTTTC. The rearrangement joins TRBV4-1 to TRBJ2-6; D is ambiguous. The CDR3 is 17 residues long. V lost 3 bases and J lost 2, with 14 bases in between. Germline values: CDR1 MGHRA, CDR2 YSYEKL.

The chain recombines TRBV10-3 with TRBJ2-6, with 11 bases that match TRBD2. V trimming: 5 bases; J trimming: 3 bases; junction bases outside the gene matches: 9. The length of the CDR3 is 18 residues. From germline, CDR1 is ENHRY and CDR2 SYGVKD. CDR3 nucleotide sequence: TGTGCCATCAGTAGGACTAGCGGGTCAAATGGTGGGGCCAACGTCCTGACTTTC. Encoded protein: CAISRTSGSNGGANVLTF.

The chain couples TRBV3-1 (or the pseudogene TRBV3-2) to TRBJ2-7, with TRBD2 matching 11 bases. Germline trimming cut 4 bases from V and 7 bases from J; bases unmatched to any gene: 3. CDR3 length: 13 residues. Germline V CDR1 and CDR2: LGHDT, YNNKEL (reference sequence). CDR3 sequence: CASSLAGGREQYF. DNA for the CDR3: TGTGCCAGCAGCCTAGCGGGGGGGCGAGAGCAGTACTTC.

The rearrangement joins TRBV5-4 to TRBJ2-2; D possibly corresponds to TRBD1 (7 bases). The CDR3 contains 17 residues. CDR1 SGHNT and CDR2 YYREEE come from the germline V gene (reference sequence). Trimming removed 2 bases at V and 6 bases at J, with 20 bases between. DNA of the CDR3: TGTGCCAGCAGCTTTTCCAGGGGGGTAGGGATCGCCGGGGAGCTGTTTTTT. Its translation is CASSFSRGVGIAGELFF.

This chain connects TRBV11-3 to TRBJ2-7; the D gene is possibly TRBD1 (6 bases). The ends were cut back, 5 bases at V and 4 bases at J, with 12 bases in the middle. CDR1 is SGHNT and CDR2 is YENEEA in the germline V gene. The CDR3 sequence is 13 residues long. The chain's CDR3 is CASSEGTSYEQYF. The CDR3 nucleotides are TGTGCCAGCAGCGAAGGGACATCGTACGAGCAGTACTTC. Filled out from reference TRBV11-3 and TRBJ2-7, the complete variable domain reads EAGVVQSPRYKIIEKKQPVAFWCNPISGHNTLYWYLQNLGQGPELLIRYENEEAVDDSQLPKDRFSAERLKGVDSTLKIQPAELGDSAVYLCASSEGTSYEQYFGPGTRLTVT.

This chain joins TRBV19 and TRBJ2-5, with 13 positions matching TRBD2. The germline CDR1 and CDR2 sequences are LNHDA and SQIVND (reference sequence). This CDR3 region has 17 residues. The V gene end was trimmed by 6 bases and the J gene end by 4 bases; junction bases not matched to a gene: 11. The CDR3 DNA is TGTGCCAGTAGGAGAACTTCCGGGACTAGCGGGACAGAGACCCAGTACTTC. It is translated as CASRRTSGTSGTETQYF.

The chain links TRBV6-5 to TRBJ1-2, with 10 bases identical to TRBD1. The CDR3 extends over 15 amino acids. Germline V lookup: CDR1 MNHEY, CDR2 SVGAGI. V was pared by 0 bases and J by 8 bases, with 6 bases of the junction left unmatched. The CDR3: CASSYSSGTGAGYTF. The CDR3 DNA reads TGTGCCAGCAGTTACTCCTCCGGGACAGGGGCCGGCTACACCTTC.

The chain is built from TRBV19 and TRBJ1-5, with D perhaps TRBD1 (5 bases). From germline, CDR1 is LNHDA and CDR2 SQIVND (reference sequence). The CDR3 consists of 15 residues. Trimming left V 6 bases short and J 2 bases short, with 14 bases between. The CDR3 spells CASRGGDGGNQPQHF. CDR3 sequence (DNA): TGTGCCAGTAGGGGAGGGGATGGTGGCAATCAGCCCCAGCATTTT.

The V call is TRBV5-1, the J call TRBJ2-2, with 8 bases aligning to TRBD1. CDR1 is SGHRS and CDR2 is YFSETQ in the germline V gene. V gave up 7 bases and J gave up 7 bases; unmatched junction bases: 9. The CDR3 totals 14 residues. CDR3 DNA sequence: TGCGCCAGCTACTCCGGACAGGGTATCGGGGAGCTGTTTTTT. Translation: CASYSGQGIGELFF. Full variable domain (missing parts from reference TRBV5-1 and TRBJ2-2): KAGVTQTPRYLIKTRGQQVTLSCSPISGHRSVSWYQQTPGQGLQFLFEYFSETQRNKGNFPGRFSGRQFSNSRSEMNVSTLELGDSALYLCASYSGQGIGELFFGEGSRLTVL.

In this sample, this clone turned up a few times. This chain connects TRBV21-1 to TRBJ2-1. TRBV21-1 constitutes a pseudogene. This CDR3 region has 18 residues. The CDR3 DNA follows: TGTGCCAGCAGCCGTCTAGGGGATTTTATACGACTAAACAATGAGCAGTTCTTC. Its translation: CASSRLGDFIRLNNEQFF.

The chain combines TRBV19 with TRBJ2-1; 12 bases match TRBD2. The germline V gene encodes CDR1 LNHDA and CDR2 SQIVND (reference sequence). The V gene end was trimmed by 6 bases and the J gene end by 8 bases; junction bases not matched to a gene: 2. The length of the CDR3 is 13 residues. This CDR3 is CASSLAGGDEQFF. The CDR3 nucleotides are TGTGCCAGTAGCCTAGCGGGAGGGGATGAGCAGTTCTTC.

CDR3 residues: CASSPNTEAFF. The CDR3 DNA reads TGTGCCAGCAGCCCAAACACTGAAGCTTTCTTT. The V and J genes are TRBV11-2 and TRBJ1-1, with unresolved D. The CDR3 runs 11 residues. Germline assignment: CDR1 SGHAT and CDR2 FQNNGV. The germline V and J ends were trimmed by 5 bases and 2 bases, with 3 bases remaining between them.

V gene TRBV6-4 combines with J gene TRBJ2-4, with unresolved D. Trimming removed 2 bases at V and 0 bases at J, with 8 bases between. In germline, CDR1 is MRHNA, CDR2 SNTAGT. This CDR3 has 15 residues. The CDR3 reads CASSDPPLAKNIQYF. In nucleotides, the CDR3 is TGTGCCAGCAGTGACCCCCCGCTAGCCAAAAACATTCAGTACTTC.

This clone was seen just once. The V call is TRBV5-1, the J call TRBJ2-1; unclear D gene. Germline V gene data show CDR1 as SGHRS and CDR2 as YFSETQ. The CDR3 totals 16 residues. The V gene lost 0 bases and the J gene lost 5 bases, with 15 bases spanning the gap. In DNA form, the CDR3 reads TGCGCCAGCAGCTTGGGTGGCCCTCTAAGGGACAATGAGCAGTTCTTC. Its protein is CASSLGGPLRDNEQFF.

This chain's CDR3 is CASRDDSIHEQYF. As DNA, the CDR3 is TGTGCCAGTAGGGACGACAGTATCCACGAGCAGTACTTC. V is TRBV19 and J is TRBJ2-7, with D tentatively TRBD1 (5 bases). Germline CDR1 and CDR2: LNHDA and SQIVND (reference sequence). The CDR3 has 13 residues. The V end was cut by 6 bases, the J end by 5 bases, with 14 bases between.

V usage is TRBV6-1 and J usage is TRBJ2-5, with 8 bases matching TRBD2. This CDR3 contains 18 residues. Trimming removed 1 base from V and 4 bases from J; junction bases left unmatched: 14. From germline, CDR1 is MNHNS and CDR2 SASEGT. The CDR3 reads CASSEGGGWDGVRETQYF. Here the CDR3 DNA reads TGTGCCAGCAGTGAAGGCGGGGGGTGGGACGGGGTTCGAGAGACCCAGTACTTC.

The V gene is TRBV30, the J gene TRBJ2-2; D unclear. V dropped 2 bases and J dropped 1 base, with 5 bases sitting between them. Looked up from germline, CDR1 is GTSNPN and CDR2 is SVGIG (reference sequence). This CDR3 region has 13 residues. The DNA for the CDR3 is TGTGCCTGGAGTCGGCTGAACACCGGGGAGCTGTTTTTT. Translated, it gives CAWSRLNTGELFF.